One sample yielded the 14 T cell receptor beta chains listed below, sequenced in a study of blood T cell repertoires in COVID-19. Profiling relied on immunoSEQ multiplex PCR, and the TCRdb table lists in-frame clones only, not all of them. The sample holds tens of thousands of clones; 80% to 90% are singletons and the top ten take more than 11%. Sequences were obtained from peripheral blood. The receptors come from a man aged 70-80 years with active or convalescent COVID-19.

The chain has TRBV3-1 (or the pseudogene TRBV3-2) and TRBJ2-7; 7 bases are a match to TRBD2. Germline V gene data show CDR1 as LGHDT and CDR2 as YNNKEL (reference sequence). The CDR3 consists of 17 residues. The V and J ends lost 0 bases and 0 bases, in that order; junction bases with no gene match: 8. The CDR3 region is CASSQDWREGSSYEQYF. CDR3 coding DNA: TGTGCCAGCAGCCAAGACTGGAGGGAGGGGAGCTCCTACGAGCAGTACTTC.

The chain is built from TRBV9 and TRBJ2-3; 7 positions agree with TRBD2. CDR1 SGDLS and CDR2 YYNGEE come from the germline V gene. J lost 1 base, V lost 5 bases, and 13 bases had no gene match. This CDR3 spans 17 amino acids. The CDR3 loop reads CASSPGISGWGTDTQYF. The CDR3 bases are TGTGCCAGCAGTCCCGGAATTAGCGGGTGGGGCACAGATACGCAGTATTTT.

The chain joins TRBV6-2 or TRBV6-3 to TRBJ2-2; a possible D gene is TRBD2 (6 bases). The CDR3 consists of 15 residues. With 4 bases removed from V and 7 bases from J, the gap between germline ends came to 16 bases. Germline V lookup: CDR1 MNHEY, CDR2 SVGEGT. The DNA for the CDR3 is TGTGCCAGCAGTTCCCGCGGAGGTAGCGGCGGGGAGCTGTTTTTT. Translated: CASSSRGGSGGELFF.

The V gene is TRBV27, the J gene TRBJ1-5, with D maybe TRBD1 (5 bases). CDR1 is MNHEY, CDR2 SMNVEV, per germline (reference sequence). Deletions cut 3 bases from V and 8 bases from J, with 11 bases between. The CDR3 length is 13 residues. The CDR3 DNA reads as TGTGCCAGCAGTTTGCGGGACGGGGAGCCCCAGCATTTT. It encodes CASSLRDGEPQHF.

A note on this clone: At one end the junction does not follow the germline gene, possibly because of a read error. The rearrangement uses TRBV19 and TRBJ1-2, with 8 bases identical to TRBD1. Germline CDR1 and CDR2: LNHDA and SQIVND (reference sequence). The CDR3 sequence is 14 residues long. CDR3 loop: CASSPGTGLTMGAF. CDR3 nucleotide sequence: TGTGCCAGTAGTCCCGGGACAGGCCTTACGATGGGTGCCTTC.

The genes are TRBV6-5 and TRBJ1-2; 8 nucleotides agree with TRBD1. The germline gives CDR1 MNHEY, CDR2 SVGAGI. V was pared by 0 bases and J by 8 bases, with 8 bases of the junction left unmatched. This CDR3 region has 15 residues. The CDR3 nucleotides read TGTGCCAGCAGTTACTCCAGAGGACAGGGTGGGGGCTACACCTTC. Protein product: CASSYSRGQGGGYTF.

The gene calls are TRBV18 and TRBJ2-7, with 9 bases lining up with TRBD1. CDR3 length: 15 amino acids. The trim removed 5 bases at V and 5 bases at J, leaving 10 bases unmatched. The germline gives CDR1 KGHSH, CDR2 LQKENI. CDR3 coding DNA: TGTGCCAGCTCAGAATCAGGGACAGGGCACCACGAGCAGTACTTC. Protein sequence: CASSESGTGHHEQYF.

This clone was seen a single time. This sequence joins TRBV2 and TRBJ1-2, with D possibly TRBD1 on 5 matching bases. Looked up from germline, CDR1 is SNHLY and CDR2 is FYNNEI. This CDR3 contains 15 residues. V was cut by 3 bases and J by 0 bases, with 11 bases left in between. The CDR3 spells CASSEGLGTNYGYTF. The CDR3 DNA is TGTGCCAGCAGTGAGGGACTGGGAACTAACTATGGCTACACCTTC.

This clone was recorded only once. The chain has TRBV2 and TRBJ1-5; D may be TRBD1 (6 bases). The CDR3 runs 14 residues. Germline CDR1 and CDR2: SNHLY and FYNNEI. Trimming took off 7 bases at V and 0 bases at J, with 10 bases between the two ends. CDR3 loop: CASTGHYSNQPQHF. The DNA of the CDR3 is TGTGCCAGCACGGGACATTATAGCAATCAGCCCCAGCATTTT.

In this sample, this clone turned up a few times. This chain joins TRBV20-1 and TRBJ1-5, with D possibly TRBD1 on 6 matching bases. Trimming stripped 3 bases from V and 9 bases from J, with 24 bases between. Looked up from germline, CDR1 is DFQATT and CDR2 is SNEGSKA (reference sequence). The length of the CDR3 is 16 residues. CDR3 protein: CSASRDPGHQLWPQHF. The CDR3 region has the DNA TGCAGTGCTAGTCGGGATCCGGGACATCAATTATGGCCCCAGCATTTT.

The V and J genes are TRBV4-1 and TRBJ2-3; D may be TRBD2 (5 bases). The CDR3 spans 15 residues. V was trimmed by 4 bases and J by 0 bases, leaving 11 bases between them. The germline V gene has CDR1 MGHRA and CDR2 YSYEKL. The CDR3 is CASSLDYYSTDTQYF. The CDR3 DNA reads TGCGCCAGCAGCCTCGACTACTATAGCACAGATACGCAGTATTTT.

This chain connects TRBV5-4 to TRBJ1-2; 9 bases align to TRBD1. The J segment lost 8 bases and the V segment lost 10 bases, leaving 18 bases of the junction unmatched. The CDR3 is 15 residues long. Per germline, CDR1 SGHNT and CDR2 YYREEE (reference sequence). The CDR3 spells CARRGGEGQGGGYTF. In DNA, the CDR3 is TGTGCCCGCCGGGGGGGGGAGGGACAGGGCGGAGGCTACACCTTC. Supplemented by reference TRBV5-4 and TRBJ1-2, the full variable domain reads ETGVTQSPTHLIKTRGQQVTLRCSSQSGHNTVSWYQQALGQGPQFIFQYYREEENGRGNFPPRFSGLQFPNYSSELNVNALELDDSALYLCARRGGEGQGGGYTFGSGTRLTVV.

This sequence joins TRBV7-2 and TRBJ2-2, with a possible D match to TRBD1 (6 bases). Germline V gene lookup returns CDR1 SGHTA and CDR2 FQGNSA. The CDR3 runs to 14 residues. The V end lost 4 bases, the J end lost 4 bases, and 10 bases lay between the germline ends. CDR3 in amino acids: CASSSQGITGELFF. The CDR3 DNA is TGTGCCAGCAGCTCCCAGGGGATCACCGGGGAGCTGTTTTTT.

The chain employs TRBV30 and TRBJ2-2; the D is unclear. The CDR3 extends over 14 amino acids. Germline loops: CDR1 GTSNPN, CDR2 SVGIG (reference sequence). Trimming left V 2 bases short and J 4 bases short, with 11 bases between. Here the CDR3 DNA reads TGTGCCTGGAGTCCTGGTAGCCTCACCGGGGAGCTGTTTTTT. This sequence encodes CAWSPGSLTGELFF.